This T cell receptor (beta chain) was documented in a study of graft-versus-host responses after intestinal transplantation. For the study at large: Each transplant was multivisceral, liver-intestinal, or isolated intestinal. Induction using anti-thymocyte globulin, followed by tacrolimus and steroids for roughly 3 years, was given to all recipients.

V shed 5 bases, J shed 6 bases, and the junction held 7 bases outside the gene matches. The CDR3 contains 14 residues. CDR1 is SGHVS and CDR2 is FQNEAQ in the germline V gene. General observations from the study: Allografts of patients with graft-donor T cell macrochimerism showed high graft-versus-host to host-versus-graft clone ratios. Early HvG declines after transplant were associated with peak circulating GvH clone levels.

Comments on this clone: Its target is not known.

Only in-frame clones appear in the TCRdb table, and some are missing; sequencing was by immunoSEQ multiplex PCR. In the table there are tens of thousands of clones, 90% to 95% of which are singletons. The chain is built from TRBV7-8 and TRBJ1-5, with TRBD1 identical over 7 bases. The source of this sequence is a human donor who was the organ donor for an intestinal transplant. Sequenced material: unstimulated CD4+ T cells sorted from spleen or lymph node cells, taken before transplant. As DNA, the CDR3 is TGTGCCAGCAGCGACCGGGACAGTTTTCAGCCCCAGCATTTT. This gives the protein CASSDRDSFQPQHF. The full variable domain, completed using reference TRBV7-8 and TRBJ1-5, is GAGVSQSPRYKVAKRGQDVALRCDPISGHVSLFWYQQALGQGPEFLTYFQNEAQLDKSGLPSDRFFAERPEGSVSTLKIQRTQQEDSAVYLCASSDRDSFQPQHFGDGTRLSIL.